Listed below are T cell receptor beta chains from one sample, sequenced in a study of tumor-infiltrating lymphocytes in primary liver carcinoma. TCRdb re-derived calls from the multiplex PCR reads in MiXCR, one entry per CDR3 protein. The top ten hold 5.5% to 7% of the sample, which has about 330,000 distinct CDR3 sequences, approximately 65% seen once. The specimen was peripheral blood. The receptors stem from a man aged 35 to 55 with primary liver carcinoma and hepatitis B virus infection. CDR3s include the opening cysteine and the closing phenylalanine or tryptophan. The D gene is left open where the match is weak.

V: TRBV7-9; D: -; CDR3: CASRPPDYNEQFF
V: TRBV12-3/TRBV12-4; D: -; CDR3: CASSLSTMVNEQLF
V: TRBV11-2; D: TRBD2; CDR3: CASSYGGRTSGSEQYF
V: TRBV25-1; D: TRBD1; CDR3: CASSPGQGTYGYTF
V: TRBV11-2; D: -; CDR3: CASSLSIEGEAFF
V: TRBV4-3; D: -; CDR3: CANSQAGTDTQYF
V: TRBV5-1; D: -; CDR3: CASSGIGSHNEQFF
V: TRBV6-6; D: TRBD1; CDR3: CASRGRTGEGAFF
V: TRBV29-1; D: -; CDR3: CSAAPDYYNEHIF
V: TRBV7-9; D: TRBD1; CDR3: CASSPAQGLNTETFF
V: TRBV5-1; D: TRBD2; CDR3: CASSLGGEGMAKNIQYF
V: TRBV12-3/TRBV12-4; D: TRBD1; CDR3: CASSYRGAPYNEQFF
V: TRBV5-6; D: TRBD1; CDR3: CASSWGQGEETQYF
V: TRBV11-1; D: -; CDR3: CASDLTLCSYEQYF
V: TRBV29-1; D: -; CDR3: CSVKDLPAQFF
V: TRBV14; D: -; CDR3: CASSPPADGKLFF
V: TRBV30; D: TRBD2; CDR3: CAWSPKPGLAGGALAEQFF
V: TRBV29-1; D: TRBD1; CDR3: CSVDGTGPNPLRTEAFF
V: TRBV29-1; D: -; CDR3: CSVDLGQGCRDEQFF
V: TRBV12-3/TRBV12-4; D: -; CDR3: CASTQDYRNQPQHF
V: TRBV6-2/TRBV6-3; D: -; CDR3: CASPWQGGEAFF
V: TRBV7-9; D: TRBD1; CDR3: CASSLANRGPNEKLFF
V: TRBV7-9; D: TRBD2; CDR3: CASSLSTSGKSYEQYF
V: TRBV11-2; D: -; CDR3: CASSGSAQEAQYF
V: TRBV7-9; D: TRBD2; CDR3: CASSPNWWSGRGHEHFF
V: TRBV7-9; D: -; CDR3: CASSLMGMVGPYEQYF
V: TRBV30; D: -; CDR3: CAWSPSSYNEQFF
V: TRBV10-2; D: -; CDR3: CASSENGETQYF
V: TRBV11-2; D: -; CDR3: CASSLAEGDYEQYF
V: TRBV11-2; D: TRBD1; CDR3: CTSGLIWTGEETQYF
V: TRBV4-1; D: TRBD1; CDR3: CASSQQARTGTGANVLTF
V: TRBV11-2; D: -; CDR3: CASSNRRQCRNGKLFF
V: TRBV28; D: -; CDR3: CASIDRSSYEQYF
V: TRBV12-3/TRBV12-4; D: -; CDR3: CASSIMGPPQETQYF
V: TRBV6-5; D: TRBD1; CDR3: CASSSSITGALDSSPHF
V: TRBV11-2; D: -; CDR3: CASSSLTGWSYEQYF
V: TRBV10-2; D: TRBD2; CDR3: CTSSQTSGLTDTQYF
V: TRBV5-1; D: -; CDR3: CDSSFEGSNTEAFF
V: TRBV7-8; D: TRBD2; CDR3: CASTILARRESGELFF
V: TRBV28; D: -; CDR3: CASTTQGFEQFF
V: TRBV5-4; D: TRBD1; CDR3: CASSSPTGGATGELFF
V: TRBV6-5; D: TRBD2; CDR3: CASSYSRTGLAYEQYF
V: TRBV11-2; D: TRBD2; CDR3: CASSPLGLAGGLGNEQFF
V: TRBV2; D: TRBD2; CDR3: CASSAPPGRATSGSPTGVLFF
V: TRBV11-3; D: -; CDR3: CASSLTPTVGNEQFF
V: TRBV11-1; D: -; CDR3: CANSLELGVGVYNEQFF
V: TRBV11-2; D: -; CDR3: CASSSYGWKEKYF
V: TRBV4-3; D: -; CDR3: CAISLAVGGTGELFF
V: TRBV6-5; D: -; CDR3: CVSTSQGGEETQYF
V: TRBV13; D: -; CDR3: CASSLGDAANEKLFF
V: TRBV11-1; D: -; CDR3: CASSFSGSTDMQYF
V: TRBV12-3/TRBV12-4; D: TRBD1; CDR3: CASSPRTGGGYTF
V: TRBV11-2; D: -; CDR3: CASSRRSGEQFF
V: TRBV5-1; D: -; CDR3: CASSLGQFDGFTF
V: TRBV12-3/TRBV12-4; D: TRBD2; CDR3: CASSLLLAGANTGELFF
V: TRBV6-5; D: TRBD1; CDR3: CASSPYRGANTEAFF
V: TRBV6-5; D: -; CDR3: CASSYSTPSQGDTQYF
V: TRBV4-2; D: TRBD2; CDR3: CASSQEPTAGVQETQYF
V: TRBV11-2; D: TRBD1; CDR3: CVSSSRTGGYELYF